This is a list of T cell receptor beta chains from one sample in a study of OX40 agonist ivuxolimab in advanced cancers. TCRdb's copy holds only in-frame clones and misses some; the assay was immunoSEQ multiplex PCR. The sample holds roughly 70,000 clones; roughly 85% are singletons and the top ten take 0.83%. Sequenced material: CD4+ or CD8+ T cells sorted from blood, taken in a trial of the OX40 agonist ivuxolimab. These receptors were taken from an adult with an advanced solid tumor such as melanoma, head and neck, liver or kidney cancer. The CDR3 runs from the conserved cysteine through the conserved F or W. A D gene is named only where the DNA matches it firmly. Size tells how often a clone was seen (once, few, many) or the class of an expanded clone, and some rows leave it out.

V gene: TRBV4-1
clone size: -
D gene: -
J gene: TRBJ1-4
CDR3 DNA: TGCGCCAGCAGCCAAGATGGGGGGCGGGTGGGCGCAAAACTGTTTTTT
CDR3 protein: CASSQDGGRVGAKLFF

V gene: TRBV10-3
clone size: -
D gene: TRBD1
J gene: TRBJ2-7
CDR3 DNA: TGTGCCATCAGGCCCGGGACAGGGGGTTCCTACGAGCAGTACTTC
CDR3 protein: CAIRPGTGGSYEQYF

V gene: TRBV2
clone size: -
D gene: -
J gene: TRBJ1-2
CDR3 DNA: TGTGCCAGCCGGGAACAACAGGGCGGGGGCTACACCTTC
CDR3 protein: CASREQQGGGYTF

V gene: TRBV28
clone size: -
D gene: TRBD1
J gene: TRBJ1-2
CDR3 DNA: TGTGCCAGCAGAACCCGGGACAGGGTTAATGGCTACACCTTC
CDR3 protein: CASRTRDRVNGYTF

V gene: TRBV18
clone size: -
D gene: -
J gene: TRBJ1-4
CDR3 DNA: TGTGCCAGCTCTACGACAGCAACTAATGAAAAACTGTTTTTT
CDR3 protein: CASSTTATNEKLFF

V gene: TRBV19
clone size: -
D gene: TRBD1
J gene: TRBJ1-5
CDR3 DNA: TGTGCCAGTAGTGGGACAGTTTATCAGCCCCAGCATTTT
CDR3 protein: CASSGTVYQPQHF

V gene: TRBV4-2
clone size: -
D gene: -
J gene: TRBJ2-1
CDR3 DNA: TGTGCCAGCAGCCAAAAGGGGGAGCAGTTCTTC
CDR3 protein: CASSQKGEQFF

V gene: TRBV28
clone size: once
D gene: -
J gene: TRBJ1-4
CDR3 DNA: TGTGCCAGCAGTTCCAACCTCGGGGGGCTCTCCGGAAAACTGTTTTTT
CDR3 protein: CASSSNLGGLSGKLFF

V gene: TRBV9
clone size: -
D gene: -
J gene: TRBJ2-7
CDR3 DNA: TGTGCCAGCAGCGTAGCCCCGTCGGGGAACGAGCAGTACTTC
CDR3 protein: CASSVAPSGNEQYF

V gene: TRBV6-1
clone size: -
D gene: TRBD1
J gene: TRBJ1-1
CDR3 DNA: TGTGCCAGCAGACCAGGGGGCAAGGCTGAAGCTTTCTTT
CDR3 protein: CASRPGGKAEAFF

V gene: TRBV7-9
clone size: -
D gene: -
J gene: TRBJ1-6
CDR3 DNA: TGTGCCAGCAGCTTAGGAGAGACAGCCTTCCACTTT
CDR3 protein: CASSLGETAFHF

V gene: TRBV11-2
clone size: -
D gene: -
J gene: TRBJ2-1
CDR3 DNA: TGTGCCAGCAGCTTAGTAGGGCTCTACATGGATGAGCAGTTCTTC
CDR3 protein: CASSLVGLYMDEQFF

V gene: TRBV6-6
clone size: -
D gene: -
J gene: TRBJ2-3
CDR3 DNA: TGTGCCAGCGGGGCCGAGGATACGCAGTATTTT
CDR3 protein: CASGAEDTQYF

V gene: TRBV23-1
clone size: -
D gene: TRBD1
J gene: TRBJ1-1
CDR3 DNA: TGCGCCAGCAGTCTTGGACAGGGAGATTTCACTGAAGCTTTCTTT
CDR3 protein: CASSLGQGDFTEAFF

V gene: TRBV5-8
clone size: -
D gene: -
J gene: TRBJ2-1
CDR3 DNA: TGTGCCAGCAAAAGGTACAATGAGCAGTTCTTC
CDR3 protein: CASKRYNEQFF

V gene: TRBV7-3
clone size: -
D gene: TRBD2
J gene: TRBJ2-2
CDR3 DNA: TGTGCCAGCAGCTCCGGGGGGGTGACCGGGGAGCTGTTTTTT
CDR3 protein: CASSSGGVTGELFF

V gene: TRBV19
clone size: -
D gene: -
J gene: TRBJ2-2
CDR3 DNA: TGTGCCAGTAGTAATTTGGCGGAGCTGTTTTTT
CDR3 protein: CASSNLAELFF

V gene: TRBV30
clone size: -
D gene: TRBD1
J gene: TRBJ1-4
CDR3 DNA: TGTGCCTGGAACAGACAGGGGGCAAACGAAAAACTGTTTTTT
CDR3 protein: CAWNRQGANEKLFF

V gene: TRBV2
clone size: -
D gene: -
J gene: TRBJ2-3
CDR3 DNA: TGTGCCAGCAGTGGTAAGGGGTCGGCTCCAGATACGCAGTATTTT
CDR3 protein: CASSGKGSAPDTQYF

V gene: TRBV7-9
clone size: -
D gene: TRBD1
J gene: TRBJ1-4
CDR3 DNA: TGTGCCAGCAGGCCACAGGGGGCCGGTAATGAAAAACTGTTTTTT
CDR3 protein: CASRPQGAGNEKLFF

V gene: TRBV19
clone size: -
D gene: -
J gene: TRBJ1-2
CDR3 DNA: TGTGCCAGTAGCCCGGGACGGGCCTATGGCTACACCTTC
CDR3 protein: CASSPGRAYGYTF

V gene: TRBV6-5
clone size: -
D gene: TRBD1
J gene: TRBJ2-3
CDR3 DNA: TGTGCCAGCAGTTACGACCAGGGGGACACGCAGTATTTT
CDR3 protein: CASSYDQGDTQYF